Listed below are T cell receptor beta chains from one sample, sequenced in a study of blood T cells in healthy people across ages. Each CDR3 protein gets one entry after TCRdb re-called the 5' RACE reads with MiXCR. This table has fewer than 650,000 distinct CDR3 sequences, over 25% appearing once. The same data also went into a second study, on T cells of mothers and their children.

The source material was blood. The receptor source for this set is a boy aged 2 to 9 in good health. The CDR3 runs from the conserved cysteine through the conserved F or W. A D gene is named only where the DNA matches it firmly. Rows may omit the clone size; those that give it use once, few, many or a size class.

clone_size d_call j_call v_call cdr3_aa cdr3_nt
. . TRBJ1-2 TRBV2 CASNFNGQDTGYTF TGTGCCAGCAATTTCAATGGGCAGGATACTGGCTACACCTTC
few . TRBJ1-2 TRBV6-5 CASSARRGGGYTF TGTGCCAGCAGTGCCCGGAGGGGGGGCGGCTACACCTTC
. . TRBJ2-5 TRBV28 CASSQGGGGPGQETQYF TGTGCCAGCAGTCAAGGGGGAGGGGGCCCTGGTCAAGAGACCCAGTACTTC
. TRBD1 TRBJ2-7 TRBV7-9 CASSSDTGQVVPSYEQYF TGTGCCAGCAGCTCAGACACGGGACAGGTAGTCCCCTCCTACGAGCAGTACTTC
many . TRBJ1-6 TRBV6-1 CASSDPGGQSPLHF TGTGCCAGCAGTGACCCCGGGGGGCAGTCACCCCTCCACTTT
. TRBD2 TRBJ2-2 TRBV4-3 CASSHAFIAGANTGELFF TGCGCCAGCAGCCATGCCTTTATAGCGGGGGCGAACACCGGGGAGCTGTTTTTT
few TRBD2 TRBJ2-7 TRBV20-1 CSAINPSGYEQYF TGCAGTGCCATAAACCCTAGCGGATACGAGCAGTACTTC
many TRBD2 TRBJ2-5 TRBV5-1 CASSLGTSGGQETQYF TGCGCCAGCAGCTTGGGGACTAGCGGGGGACAAGAGACCCAGTACTTC
few . TRBJ2-5 TRBV7-9 CVSSPEGQTQYF TGTGTCAGCAGCCCCGAGGGACAGACCCAGTACTTC
few TRBD2 TRBJ2-1 TRBV6-2/TRBV6-3 CASRPLAGSYNEQFF TGTGCCAGCAGGCCCCTAGCGGGATCCTACAATGAGCAGTTCTTC
. . TRBJ1-4 TRBV11-2 CASSPAGALTNEKLFF TGTGCCAGCAGCCCTGCGGGGGCATTAACTAATGAAAAACTGTTTTTT
. . TRBJ2-2 TRBV6-1 CASSYDGVGGELFF TGTGCCAGCAGCTATGACGGGGTGGGGGGGGAGCTGTTTTTT
. . TRBJ2-3 TRBV27 CATNSGGSYTDTQYF TGTGCCACCAACTCCGGCGGATCTTACACAGATACGCAGTATTTT
. . TRBJ2-2 TRBV12-3/TRBV12-4 CASRPGLNTGELFF TGTGCCAGCAGGCCAGGTTTAAACACCGGGGAGCTGTTTTTT
. TRBD1 TRBJ2-1 TRBV25-1 CASSATDRPPYNEQFF TGTGCCAGCAGTGCCACGGACAGGCCGCCCTACAATGAGCAGTTCTTC
few . TRBJ1-2 TRBV7-9 CASSSRQSIYGYTF TGTGCCAGCAGCTCGAGACAGAGTATCTATGGCTACACCTTC
. . TRBJ2-1 TRBV5-1 CASSKGDGPHEQFF TGCGCCAGCAGCAAGGGGGACGGACCGCATGAGCAGTTCTTC
few . TRBJ1-2 TRBV20-1 CSAPRLYGYTF TGCAGTGCTCCTCGACTCTATGGCTACACCTTC
few TRBD1 TRBJ1-2 TRBV6-4 CASRPGTGGAANYGYTF TGTGCCAGCAGACCCGGGACAGGGGGTGCTGCTAACTATGGCTACACCTTC
few . TRBJ1-6 TRBV30 CAWSVLWPGAYNSPLHF TGTGCCTGGAGTGTGTTGTGGCCGGGGGCTTATAATTCACCCCTCCACTTT
few . TRBJ2-7 TRBV6-1 CASSPSPSGFGYYEQYF TGTGCCAGCAGTCCCTCCCCATCAGGGTTCGGATACTACGAGCAGTACTTC
few . TRBJ1-1 TRBV25-1 CASSPPGGPAYTEAFF TGTGCCAGCAGCCCACCAGGCGGGCCCGCCTACACTGAAGCTTTCTTT